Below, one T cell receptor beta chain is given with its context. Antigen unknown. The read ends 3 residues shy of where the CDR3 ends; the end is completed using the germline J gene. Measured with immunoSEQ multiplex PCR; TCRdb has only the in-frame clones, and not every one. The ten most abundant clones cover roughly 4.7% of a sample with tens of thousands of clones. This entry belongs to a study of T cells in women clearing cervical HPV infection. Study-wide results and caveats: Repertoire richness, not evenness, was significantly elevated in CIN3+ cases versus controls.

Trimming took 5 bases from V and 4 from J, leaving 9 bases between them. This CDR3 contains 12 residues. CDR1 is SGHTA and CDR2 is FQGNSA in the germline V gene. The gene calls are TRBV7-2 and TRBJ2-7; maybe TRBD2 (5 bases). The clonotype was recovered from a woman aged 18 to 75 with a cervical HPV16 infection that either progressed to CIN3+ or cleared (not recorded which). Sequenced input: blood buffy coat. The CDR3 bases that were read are TGTGCCAGCAGCCCGACGGGGTACGAG. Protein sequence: CASSPTGYE. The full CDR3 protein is CASSPTGYEQYF.